The clone carrying this T cell receptor beta chain was detected ten times or more. Its antigen is not known. Between the trimmed V and J ends, which lost 5 bases and 7 bases, there was a span of 8 bases. Germline CDR1 and CDR2: SEHNR and FQNEAQ (reference sequence). The CDR3 contains 12 residues. The sample belongs to a study of response to subunit inactivated influenza vaccine. Via MiXCR, TCRdb re-called the RT-PCR reads, giving one row per CDR3 protein. Of about 700,000 distinct CDR3 sequences in the sample, 11% to 15% are singletons; the top ten hold 5.5% to 7%. Findings and caveats of the study: Every seasonal influenza vaccination brings in few new T cells, the authors suggested.

The chain joins TRBV7-9 to TRBJ1-4; D call uncertain. Here the sequenced sample was PBMCs from blood, taken 14 to 15 days before vaccination. The TCR originated in a man aged 45-65 years who received an inactivated influenza vaccine. In DNA, the CDR3 is TGTGCCAGCAGCCTACTCGGTGAAAAACTGTTTTTT. Translating it yields CASSLLGEKLFF. Full variable domain (remainder filled in from reference TRBV7-9 and TRBJ1-4): DTGVSQNPRHKITKRGQNVTFRCDPISEHNRLYWYRQTLGQGPEFLTYFQNEAQLEKSRLLSDRFSAERPKGSFSTLEIQRTEQGDSAMYLCASSLLGEKLFFGSGTQLSVL.